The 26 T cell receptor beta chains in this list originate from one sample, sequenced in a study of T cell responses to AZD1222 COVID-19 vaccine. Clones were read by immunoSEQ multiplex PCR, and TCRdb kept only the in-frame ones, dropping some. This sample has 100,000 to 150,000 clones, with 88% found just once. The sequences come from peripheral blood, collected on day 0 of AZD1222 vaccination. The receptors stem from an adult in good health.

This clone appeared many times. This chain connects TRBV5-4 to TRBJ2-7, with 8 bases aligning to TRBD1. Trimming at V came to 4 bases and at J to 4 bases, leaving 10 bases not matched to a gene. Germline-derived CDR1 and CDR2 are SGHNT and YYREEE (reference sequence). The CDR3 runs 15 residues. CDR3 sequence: CASSKTGTGLYEQYF. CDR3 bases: TGTGCCAGCAGCAAGACCGGGACAGGCCTTTACGAGCAGTACTTC.

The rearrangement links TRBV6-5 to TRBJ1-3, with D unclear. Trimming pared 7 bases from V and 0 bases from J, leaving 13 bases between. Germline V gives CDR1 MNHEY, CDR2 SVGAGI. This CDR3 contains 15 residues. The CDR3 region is CASKMTATSGNTIYF. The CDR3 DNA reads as TGTGCCAGCAAGATGACGGCGACCTCTGGAAACACCATATATTTT.

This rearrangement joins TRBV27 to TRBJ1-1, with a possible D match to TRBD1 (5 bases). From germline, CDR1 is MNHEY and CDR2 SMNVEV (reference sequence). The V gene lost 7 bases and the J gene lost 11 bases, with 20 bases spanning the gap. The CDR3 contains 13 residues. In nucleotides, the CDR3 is TGTGCCAGCACCTTGAGGGGCCGAGATCGGGCTTTCTTT. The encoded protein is CASTLRGRDRAFF.

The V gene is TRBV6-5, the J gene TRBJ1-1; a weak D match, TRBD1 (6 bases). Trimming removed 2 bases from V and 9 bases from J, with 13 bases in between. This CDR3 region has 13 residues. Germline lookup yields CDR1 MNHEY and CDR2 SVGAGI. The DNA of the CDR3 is TGTGCCAGCAGTTACGAGGGCTGGGACAAAGCTTTCTTT. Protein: CASSYEGWDKAFF.

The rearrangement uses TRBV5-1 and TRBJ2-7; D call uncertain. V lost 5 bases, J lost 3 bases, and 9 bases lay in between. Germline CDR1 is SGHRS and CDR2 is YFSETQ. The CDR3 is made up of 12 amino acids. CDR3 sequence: CASRVESYEQYF. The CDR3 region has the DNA TGCGCCAGCAGGGTGGAGAGCTACGAGCAGTACTTC.

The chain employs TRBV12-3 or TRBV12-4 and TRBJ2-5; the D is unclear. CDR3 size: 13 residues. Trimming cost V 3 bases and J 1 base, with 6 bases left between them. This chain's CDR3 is CASSLILQETQYF. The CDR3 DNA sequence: TGTGCCAGCAGTTTGATACTCCAAGAGACCCAGTACTTC.

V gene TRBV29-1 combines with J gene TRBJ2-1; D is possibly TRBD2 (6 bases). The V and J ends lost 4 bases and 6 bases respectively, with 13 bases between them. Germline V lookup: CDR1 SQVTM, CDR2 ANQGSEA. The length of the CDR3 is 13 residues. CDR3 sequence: CSVAGEIVNEQFF. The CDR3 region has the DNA TGCAGCGTTGCGGGGGAAATTGTCAATGAGCAGTTCTTC.

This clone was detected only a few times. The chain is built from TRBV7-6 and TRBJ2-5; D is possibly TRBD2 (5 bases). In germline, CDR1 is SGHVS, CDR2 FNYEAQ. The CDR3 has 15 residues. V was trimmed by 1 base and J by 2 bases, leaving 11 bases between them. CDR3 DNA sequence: TGTGCCAGCAGCTTAGGGGCGGGCAGTCAAGAGACCCAGTACTTC. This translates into CASSLGAGSQETQYF. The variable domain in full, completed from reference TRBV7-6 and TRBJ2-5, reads GAGVSQSPRYKVTKRGQDVALRCDPISGHVSLYWYRQALGQGPEFLTYFNYEAQQDKSGLPNDRFSAERPEGSISTLTIQRTEQRDSAMYRCASSLGAGSQETQYFGPGTRLLVL.

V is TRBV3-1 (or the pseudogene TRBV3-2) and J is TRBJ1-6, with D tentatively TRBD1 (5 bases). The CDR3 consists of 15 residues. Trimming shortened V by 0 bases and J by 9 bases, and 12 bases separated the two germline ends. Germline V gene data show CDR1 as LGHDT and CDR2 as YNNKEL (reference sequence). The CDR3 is CASSQDKGVGSPLHF. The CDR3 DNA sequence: TGTGCCAGCAGCCAAGACAAAGGGGTTGGTTCACCCCTCCACTTT.

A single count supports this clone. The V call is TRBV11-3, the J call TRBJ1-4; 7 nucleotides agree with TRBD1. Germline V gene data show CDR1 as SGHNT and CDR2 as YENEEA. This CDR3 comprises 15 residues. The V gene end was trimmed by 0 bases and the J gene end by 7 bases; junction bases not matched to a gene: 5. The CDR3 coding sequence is TGTGCCAGCAGCTTAGAGACCACAGGGGCTGAAAAACTGTTTTTT. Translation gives CASSLETTGAEKLFF.

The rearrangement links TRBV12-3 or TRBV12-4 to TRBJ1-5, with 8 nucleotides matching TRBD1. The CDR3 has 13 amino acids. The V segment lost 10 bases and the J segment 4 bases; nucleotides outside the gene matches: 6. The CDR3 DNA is TGTGCCACCAGCGACAGGGGAAATCAGCCCCAGCATTTT. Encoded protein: CATSDRGNQPQHF.

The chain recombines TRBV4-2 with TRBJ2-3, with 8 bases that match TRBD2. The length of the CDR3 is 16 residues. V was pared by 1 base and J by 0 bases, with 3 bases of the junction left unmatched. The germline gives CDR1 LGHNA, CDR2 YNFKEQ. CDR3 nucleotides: TGTGCCAGCAGCCAAGTGACGGGGGGGAGCACAGATACGCAGTATTTT. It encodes CASSQVTGGSTDTQYF.

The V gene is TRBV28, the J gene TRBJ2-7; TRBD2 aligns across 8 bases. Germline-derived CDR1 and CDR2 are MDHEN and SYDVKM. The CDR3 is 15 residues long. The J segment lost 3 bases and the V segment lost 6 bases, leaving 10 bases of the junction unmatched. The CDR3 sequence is CASSRPGTRRYEQYF. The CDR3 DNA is TGTGCCAGCAGCCGCCCCGGGACTAGGCGCTACGAGCAGTACTTC.

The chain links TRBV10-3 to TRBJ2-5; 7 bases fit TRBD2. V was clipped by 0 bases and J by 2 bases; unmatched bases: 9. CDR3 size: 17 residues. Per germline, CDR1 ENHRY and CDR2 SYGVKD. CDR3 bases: TGTGCCATCAGTGAGTCGGGGGGGGTGGCTACTCAAGAGACCCAGTACTTC. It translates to CAISESGGVATQETQYF.

CDR3 protein: CASSWGRDQPQHF. CDR3 bases: TGTGCCAGCAGTTGGGGCAGAGATCAGCCCCAGCATTTT. The chain employs TRBV12-3 or TRBV12-4 and TRBJ1-5; the D gene is possibly TRBD1 (5 bases). This CDR3 has 13 residues. Trimming took 4 bases from V and 5 from J, leaving 9 bases between them.

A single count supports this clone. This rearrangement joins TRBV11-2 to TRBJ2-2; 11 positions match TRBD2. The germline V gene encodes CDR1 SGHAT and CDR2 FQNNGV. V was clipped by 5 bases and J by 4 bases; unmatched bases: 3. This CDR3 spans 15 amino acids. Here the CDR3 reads CASSQTSGATGELFF. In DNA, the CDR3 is TGTGCCAGCAGCCAGACTAGCGGGGCCACCGGGGAGCTGTTTTTT. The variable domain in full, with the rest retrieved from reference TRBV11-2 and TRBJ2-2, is EAGVAQSPRYKIIEKRQSVAFWCNPISGHATLYWYQQILGQGPKLLIQFQNNGVVDDSQLPKDRFSAERLKGVDSTLKIQPAKLEDSAVYLCASSQTSGATGELFFGEGSRLTVL.

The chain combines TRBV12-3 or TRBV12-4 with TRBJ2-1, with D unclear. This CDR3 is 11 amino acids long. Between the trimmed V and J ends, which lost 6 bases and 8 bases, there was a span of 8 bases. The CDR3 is CASRLRDEQFF. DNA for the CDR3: TGTGCCAGCAGGCTCCGGGATGAGCAGTTCTTC.

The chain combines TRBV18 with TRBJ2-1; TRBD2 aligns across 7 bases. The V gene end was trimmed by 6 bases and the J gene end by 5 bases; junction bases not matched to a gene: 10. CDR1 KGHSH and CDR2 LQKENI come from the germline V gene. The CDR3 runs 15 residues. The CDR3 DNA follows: TGTGCCAGCTCTCCCGGCGGGAGCGGCAACAATGAGCAGTTCTTC. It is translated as CASSPGGSGNNEQFF.

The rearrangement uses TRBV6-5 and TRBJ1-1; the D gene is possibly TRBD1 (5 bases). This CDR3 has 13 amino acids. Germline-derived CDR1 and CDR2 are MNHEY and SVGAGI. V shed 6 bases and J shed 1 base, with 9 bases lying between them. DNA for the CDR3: TGTGCCAGCAGGTGGGGCGGGAACACTGAAGCTTTCTTT. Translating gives CASRWGGNTEAFF.

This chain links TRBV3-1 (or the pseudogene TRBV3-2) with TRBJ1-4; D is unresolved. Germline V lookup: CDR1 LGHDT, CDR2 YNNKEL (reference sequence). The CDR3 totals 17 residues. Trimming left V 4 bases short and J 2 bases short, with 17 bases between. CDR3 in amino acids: CASSLGYEAITNEKLFF. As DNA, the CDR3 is TGTGCCAGCAGCCTGGGGTACGAGGCGATTACTAATGAAAAACTGTTTTTT.

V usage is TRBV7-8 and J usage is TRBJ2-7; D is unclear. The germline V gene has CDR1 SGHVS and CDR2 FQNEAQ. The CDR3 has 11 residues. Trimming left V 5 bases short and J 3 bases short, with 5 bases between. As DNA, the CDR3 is TGTGCCAGCAGCCTAAACTACGAGCAGTACTTC. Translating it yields CASSLNYEQYF.

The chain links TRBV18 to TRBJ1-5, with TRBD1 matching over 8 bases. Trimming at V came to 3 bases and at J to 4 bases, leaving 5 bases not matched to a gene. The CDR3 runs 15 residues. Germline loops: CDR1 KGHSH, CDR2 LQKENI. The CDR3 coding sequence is TGTGCCAGCTCACCGACAGGGGATGGGAATCAGCCCCAGCATTTT. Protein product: CASSPTGDGNQPQHF.

The CDR3 coding sequence is TGTGCCAGCAGAGGACAGGGGTCCTTAGGTCCCCTCCACTTT. It yields the protein CASRGQGSLGPLHF. The rearrangement uses TRBV9 and TRBJ1-6; 9 nucleotides align to TRBD1. Per germline, CDR1 SGDLS and CDR2 YYNGEE. J gave up 13 bases and V 5 bases, and 10 bases lay outside the gene matches. This CDR3 contains 14 residues.

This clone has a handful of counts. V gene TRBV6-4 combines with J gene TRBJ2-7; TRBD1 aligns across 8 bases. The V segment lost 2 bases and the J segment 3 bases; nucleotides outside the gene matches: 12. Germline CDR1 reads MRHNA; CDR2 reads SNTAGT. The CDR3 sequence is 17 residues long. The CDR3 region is CASSDETGEDNYYEQYF. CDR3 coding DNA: TGTGCCAGCAGTGACGAGACAGGGGAGGATAACTACTACGAGCAGTACTTC.

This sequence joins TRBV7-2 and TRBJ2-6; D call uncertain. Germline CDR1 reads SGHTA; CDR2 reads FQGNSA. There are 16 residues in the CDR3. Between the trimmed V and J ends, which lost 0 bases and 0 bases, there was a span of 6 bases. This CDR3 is CASSLAWVSGANVLTF. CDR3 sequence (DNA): TGTGCCAGCAGCTTAGCCTGGGTCTCTGGGGCCAACGTCCTGACTTTC.

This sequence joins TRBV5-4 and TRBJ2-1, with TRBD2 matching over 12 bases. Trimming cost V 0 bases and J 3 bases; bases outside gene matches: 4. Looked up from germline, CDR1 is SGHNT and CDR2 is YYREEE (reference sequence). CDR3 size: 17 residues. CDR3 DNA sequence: TGTGCCAGCAGCTTGGTCCTAGCGGGAGGGCACTACAATGAGCAGTTCTTC. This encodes CASSLVLAGGHYNEQFF.